This TCR beta chain was identified during a study of tumor-infiltrating lymphocytes in oesophageal squamous cell carcinoma. TCRdb analysed the PCR reads with MiXCR anew, one entry per CDR3 protein. The table has more than 10,000 distinct CDR3 sequences, roughly 61% seen once. The germline V gene encodes CDR1 SGHTA and CDR2 FQGNSA. This CDR3 comprises 17 residues. This receptor was obtained from a female donor with esophageal squamous cell carcinoma. The chain recombines TRBV7-2 with TRBJ2-3, with 13 bases matching TRBD2. The J call is uncertain, as TRBJ2-7 better fits the DNA end. Material: esophageal tumor tissue. The CDR3 loop reads CASSSYLTSGRIYEQYF. For the CDR3, the DNA is TGTGCCAGCAGCTCCTACTTGACTAGCGGGAGGATTTACGAGCAGTACTTC.